Below are 23 T cell receptor beta chains sequenced from a single sample in a study of cytomegalovirus exposure and HLA in healthy donors. 60 Vbeta and 13 Jbeta primers were used in PCR. Sequencing used immunoSEQ multiplex PCR; TCRdb keeps in-frame clones, though not all of them. Among fewer than 95,000 clones, 85% were seen once, and the ten largest hold about 7.2%. Sequenced material: PBMCs. These receptor sequences come from a man aged 40-49 years in good health and CMV-seropositive.

In DNA, the CDR3 is TGTGCCAGCAGCGTAGGGGTAGCGGGAACGGGGACCGGGGAGCTGTTTTTT. Translating it yields CASSVGVAGTGTGELFF. The rearrangement links TRBV9 to TRBJ2-2; the match to TRBD2 covers 8 bases. J was trimmed by 5 bases and V by 0 bases; bases with no gene match: 9. The CDR3 sequence is 17 residues long. Germline CDR1 is SGDLS and CDR2 is YYNGEE.

The rearrangement joins TRBV6-7 to TRBJ2-1; D perhaps matches TRBD2 (6 bases). TRBV6-7 is filed as an ORF, its function uncertain. The CDR3 consists of 16 residues. Trimming shortened V by 5 bases and J by 3 bases, and 17 bases separated the two germline ends. The DNA of the CDR3 is TGTGCCAGCAGTGTGGGATCGCGGGGCAGCTACAATGAGCAGTTCTTC. As protein: CASSVGSRGSYNEQFF.

This chain connects TRBV9 to TRBJ1-2, with 7 bases identical to TRBD1. J lost 9 bases, V lost 6 bases, and 14 bases had no gene match. In germline, CDR1 is SGDLS, CDR2 YYNGEE. The CDR3 has 14 amino acids. The CDR3 region has the DNA TGTGCCAGCATCCCTTACCTTGACAGGGCAAGCTACACCTTC. This gives the protein CASIPYLDRASYTF.

The V call is TRBV7-8, the J call TRBJ2-2; 7 bases are a match to TRBD2. The CDR3 sequence is 15 residues long. The germline CDR1 and CDR2 sequences are SGHVS and FQNEAQ. Trimming cost V 8 bases and J 0 bases; bases outside gene matches: 6. CDR3 region: CASARLAANTGELFF. The CDR3 DNA sequence: TGTGCCAGCGCAAGACTAGCAGCGAACACCGGGGAGCTGTTTTTT.

V and J are TRBV21-1 and TRBJ1-6; no DNA check was done on the table's D call, TRBD1. TRBV21-1 is classified as a pseudogene. The CDR3 totals 13 residues. The CDR3 nucleotides read TGTGCCAGCAGCAAATGGGGACAGATGCCCCTCCACTTT. It encodes CASSKWGQMPLHF.

The genes are TRBV5-8 and TRBJ2-2, with a tentative D call TRBD2 (5 bases). CDR3 length: 13 residues. Looked up from germline, CDR1 is SGHTS and CDR2 is YDEGEE. Trimming took off 4 bases at V and 6 bases at J, with 10 bases between the two ends. The DNA for the CDR3 is TGTGCCAGCAGCCTCGGGGTTCCCGGGGAGCTGTTTTTT. This codes for CASSLGVPGELFF.

By sample fraction, this clone is medium-sized (0.01 to 0.1%). The V call is TRBV19, the J call TRBJ1-1; weak D call: TRBD1 (6 bases). There are 15 residues in the CDR3. Per germline, CDR1 LNHDA and CDR2 SQIVND (reference sequence). The V end was cut by 0 bases, the J end by 6 bases, with 14 bases between. The CDR3 region has the DNA TGTGCCAGTAGTATAGACGGGAGGGGGTTGGCTGAAGCTTTCTTT. Residues: CASSIDGRGLAEAFF.

This chain links TRBV18 with TRBJ2-7; D is unresolved. The germline V gene has CDR1 KGHSH and CDR2 LQKENI. The CDR3 is 14 residues long. V shed 2 bases and J shed 3 bases, with 11 bases lying between them. The CDR3: CASSPSSVVYEQYF. CDR3 nucleotides: TGTGCCAGCTCACCATCCAGCGTGGTCTACGAGCAGTACTTC.

The table lists this clone with a few counts. This chain uses TRBV15 with TRBJ2-1; TRBD1 matches at 8 bases. The V and J ends lost 2 bases and 4 bases, in that order; junction bases with no gene match: 7. CDR1 is LNHNV and CDR2 is YYDKDF in the germline V gene (reference sequence). This CDR3 is built from 16 residues. CDR3 nucleotides: TGTGCCACCAGCAGACCCCCAGGGGGCGGTTACAATGAGCAGTTCTTC. Translated: CATSRPPGGGYNEQFF.

As for this clone: The junction and the germline gene differ at one end; a read error may be behind it. This rearrangement joins TRBV15 to TRBJ2-5; perhaps TRBD1 as D (5 bases). The length of the CDR3 is 17 residues. The germline CDR1 and CDR2 sequences are LNHNV and YYDKDF (reference sequence). The CDR3 loop reads CATSRDDSNVPREAQYF. CDR3 DNA sequence: TGTGCCACCAGCAGAGATGACAGCAATGTCCCAAGAGAGGCCCAGTACTTC.

This chain connects TRBV5-1 to TRBJ2-1, with a tentative D call TRBD2 (6 bases). The CDR3 is 22 residues long. V was clipped by 4 bases and J by 3 bases, with 35 bases between them. The germline V gene has CDR1 SGHRS and CDR2 YFSETQ. The CDR3 bases are TGCGCCAGCAGCGCGGGACTTATAAAGGGGAATCGTGATGGTTGGAGCTACAATGAGCAGTTCTTC. It specifies CASSAGLIKGNRDGWSYNEQFF.

The genes are TRBV6-6 and TRBJ1-6; weak D call: TRBD1 (5 bases). The CDR3 sequence is 13 residues long. Germline values: CDR1 MNHNY, CDR2 SVGAGI (reference sequence). V was cut by 5 bases and J by 13 bases, with 15 bases left in between. The CDR3 spells CASSNPPRAPLHF. The CDR3 DNA reads TGTGCCAGCAGTAACCCCCCCAGGGCGCCCCTCCACTTT.

V and J are TRBV7-9 and TRBJ1-4; maybe TRBD1 (5 bases). V was trimmed by 4 bases and J by 2 bases, leaving 11 bases between them. CDR1 SEHNR and CDR2 FQNEAQ come from the germline V gene (reference sequence). The CDR3 loop spans 15 amino acids. The CDR3 spells CASSWTSGTNEKLFF. The CDR3 DNA follows: TGTGCCAGCAGCTGGACCTCAGGGACTAATGAAAAACTGTTTTTT.

The chain has TRBV7-9 and TRBJ2-1; the D gene is possibly TRBD1 (6 bases). Germline V gives CDR1 SEHNR, CDR2 FQNEAQ (reference sequence). Trimming removed 0 bases at V and 9 bases at J, with 6 bases between. The CDR3 is 12 amino acids. This chain's CDR3 is CASSLAGGEQFF. In DNA form, the CDR3 reads TGTGCCAGCAGCTTAGCAGGGGGTGAGCAGTTCTTC.

The J gene is TRBJ2-7, the V gene TRBV7-9, with a weak D call TRBD1 (6 bases). This CDR3 is built from 18 residues. Between the trimmed V and J ends, which lost 1 base and 1 base, there was a span of 20 bases. The germline CDR1 and CDR2 sequences are SEHNR and FQNEAQ (reference sequence). The CDR3: CASSLGLGRTADSYEQYF. The CDR3 coding sequence is TGTGCCAGCAGCTTAGGGCTGGGGCGGACAGCGGATTCCTACGAGCAGTACTTC.

The J gene is TRBJ2-5, the V gene TRBV13, with TRBD2 identical over 15 bases. The germline V gene has CDR1 PRHDT and CDR2 FYEKMQ (reference sequence). There are 21 residues in the CDR3. Losses at the gene ends were 2 bases for V and 2 bases for J; bases not matched to a gene: 15. CDR3 amino acids: CASSLIGGGLAGGWEQETQYF. CDR3 in DNA: TGTGCCAGCAGCTTAATTGGCGGGGGACTAGCGGGAGGATGGGAGCAAGAGACCCAGTACTTC. Variable domain in full (rest from reference TRBV13 and TRBJ2-5): AAGVIQSPRHLIKEKRETATLKCYPIPRHDTVYWYQQGPGQDPQFLISFYEKMQSDKGSIPDRFSAQQFSDYHSELNMSSLELGDSALYFCASSLIGGGLAGGWEQETQYFGPGTRLLVL.

This chain uses TRBV7-6 with TRBJ2-7, with TRBD1 matching 8 bases. Germline V gene lookup returns CDR1 SGHVS and CDR2 FNYEAQ. J lost 2 bases, V lost 3 bases, and 6 bases had no gene match. The CDR3 is made up of 15 amino acids. CDR3 coding DNA: TGTGCCAGCAGCTTGCCCGGGACAGGAACCTACGAGCAGTACTTC. Amino acid sequence: CASSLPGTGTYEQYF.

The rearrangement joins TRBV28 to TRBJ2-7; 10 bases fit TRBD2. This CDR3 spans 15 amino acids. Unmatched junction bases numbered 5, after V lost 4 bases and J lost 2 bases. Germline CDR1 MDHEN, CDR2 SYDVKM. Written as DNA, the CDR3 is TGTGCCAGCAGTTCCCCTAGCGGGGGCCCCTACGAGCAGTACTTC. Protein sequence: CASSSPSGGPYEQYF.

The rearrangement joins TRBV29-1 to TRBJ2-3; possibly TRBD2 for D (5 bases). The CDR3 loop spans 15 amino acids. Germline-derived CDR1 and CDR2 are SQVTM and ANQGSEA. V lost 2 bases, J lost 6 bases, and 18 bases lay in between. CDR3 residues: CSVEFSGSNYDTQYF. CDR3 sequence (DNA): TGCAGCGTTGAATTCTCGGGGTCAAACTACGATACGCAGTATTTT.

The gene calls are TRBV6-1 and TRBJ1-1; 8 bases align to TRBD1. The ends lost 4 bases at V and 6 bases at J; junction bases unmatched: 4. From germline, CDR1 is MNHNS and CDR2 SASEGT. The CDR3 runs to 13 residues. The DNA for the CDR3 is TGTGCCAGCAGTGGACAGGGGTGGGCTGAAGCTTTCTTT. Protein: CASSGQGWAEAFF.

The chain employs TRBV19 and TRBJ2-1, with 12 bases aligning to TRBD2. Germline values: CDR1 LNHDA, CDR2 SQIVND (reference sequence). The CDR3 has 16 amino acids. V lost 1 base to trimming and J lost 8 bases; unmatched junction nucleotides: 6. The CDR3 nucleotides are TGTGCCAGTAGTATAGTCCGTCTAGCGGGAGGGTATGAGCAGTTCTTC. It is translated as CASSIVRLAGGYEQFF. Complete variable domain (other parts from reference TRBV19 and TRBJ2-1): DGGITQSPKYLFRKEGQNVTLSCEQNLNHDAMYWYRQDPGQGLRLIYYSQIVNDFQKGDIAEGYSVSREKKESFPLTVTSAQKNPTAFYLCASSIVRLAGGYEQFFGPGTRLTVL.

This rearrangement joins TRBV4-1 to TRBJ2-7; 7 bases match TRBD2. Trimming at V came to 1 base and at J to 0 bases, leaving 6 bases not matched to a gene. This CDR3 region has 16 residues. Per the germline V gene, CDR1 is MGHRA and CDR2 is YSYEKL. CDR3 nucleotide sequence: TGCGCCAGCAGCCAAGGACCGGGGGGAACCTCCTACGAGCAGTACTTC. Its protein product is CASSQGPGGTSYEQYF.

The CDR3 reads CASRLRDRRSDGYTF. The CDR3 DNA follows: TGTGCCAGTAGACTCCGGGACAGGAGATCAGATGGCTACACCTTC. The genes are TRBV19 and TRBJ1-2; the match to TRBD1 covers 8 bases. Germline V gene lookup returns CDR1 LNHDA and CDR2 SQIVND (reference sequence). This CDR3 region has 15 residues. Trimming at V came to 6 bases and at J to 6 bases, leaving 12 bases not matched to a gene.